The 29 T cell receptor beta chains reported below all come from one sample, sequenced in a study of radiotherapy plus CTLA-4 blockade in lung cancer. Clones were read by immunoSEQ multiplex PCR, and TCRdb kept only the in-frame ones, dropping some. The sample consists of about 98,000 clones, just over 85% of them appearing once. The sequences come from peripheral blood, collected from a patient treated with radiotherapy plus ipilimumab. The receptor source for this set is a human donor with non-small cell lung cancer that progressed on radiotherapy plus ipilimumab.

V usage is TRBV5-1 and J usage is TRBJ2-5; a weak D match, TRBD1 (6 bases). The germline V gene encodes CDR1 SGHRS and CDR2 YFSETQ. Trimming cost V 1 base and J 5 bases, with 15 bases left between them. CDR3 size: 15 residues. CDR3 amino acids: CASSLSGRGYETQYF. In DNA form, the CDR3 reads TGCGCCAGCAGCTTGAGTGGCAGGGGCTATGAGACCCAGTACTTC.

This chain connects TRBV7-9 to TRBJ1-1, with D possibly matching TRBD1 (6 bases). V lost 6 bases to trimming and J lost 1 base, with 12 bases between them. The CDR3 sequence is 14 residues long. Germline assignment: CDR1 SEHNR and CDR2 FQNEAQ (reference sequence). CDR3 protein: CASRPGAGNTEAFF. The CDR3, as DNA: TGTGCCAGCAGGCCGGGGGCAGGGAACACTGAAGCTTTCTTT.

This clone was detected only once. This rearrangement joins TRBV2 to TRBJ2-1; D call uncertain. Deletions cut 6 bases from V and 7 bases from J, with 16 bases between. Looked up from germline, CDR1 is SNHLY and CDR2 is FYNNEI. The CDR3 runs to 14 residues. CDR3: CASSRSGRENEQFF. In nucleotides, the CDR3 is TGTGCCAGCAGCCGCTCCGGTCGAGAGAATGAGCAGTTCTTC.

This clone was picked up one time. The gene calls are TRBV5-6 and TRBJ2-3; D gene ambiguous. CDR1 SGHDT and CDR2 YYEEEE come from the germline V gene. The CDR3 loop spans 14 amino acids. The V gene lost 0 bases and the J gene lost 4 bases, with 9 bases spanning the gap. In DNA, the CDR3 is TGTGCCAGCAGCTTGGACGAGGTACCAGATACGCAGTATTTT. Its protein product is CASSLDEVPDTQYF.

The table lists this clone with a few counts. The chain recombines TRBV9 with TRBJ1-3; D gene ambiguous. In germline, CDR1 is SGDLS, CDR2 YYNGEE. CDR3 size: 14 residues. Trimming removed 4 bases at V and 1 base at J, with 9 bases between. The CDR3 nucleotides read TGTGCCAGCAGCCCTTCGAATTCTGGAAACACCATATATTTT. This sequence encodes CASSPSNSGNTIYF.

The chain recombines TRBV2 with TRBJ1-2, with 8 bases fitting TRBD1. The germline CDR1 and CDR2 sequences are SNHLY and FYNNEI. Trimming cost V 8 bases and J 4 bases; bases outside gene matches: 12. CDR3 length: 15 residues. The CDR3 spells CASRSEPTGVYGYTF. The CDR3 nucleotides read TGTGCCAGCCGTTCGGAACCGACAGGGGTCTATGGCTACACCTTC.

The chain carries TRBV4-1 and TRBJ2-1; 11 nucleotides align to TRBD2. With 0 bases clipped from V and 7 bases from J, the junction kept 5 bases outside the gene matches. The CDR3 covers 16 residues. Germline values: CDR1 MGHRA, CDR2 YSYEKL. The CDR3 DNA follows: TGCGCCAGCAGCCAAGATGGGCTAGCGGGAGGAAATGAGCAGTTCTTC. Translation gives CASSQDGLAGGNEQFF.

The chain is built from TRBV7-8 and TRBJ2-5; the D gene is possibly TRBD2 (5 bases). The CDR3 sequence is 15 residues long. Trimming took 5 bases from V and 2 from J, leaving 15 bases between them. The germline gives CDR1 SGHVS, CDR2 FQNEAQ. CDR3 sequence reads: CASSHTRGRQETQYF. CDR3 in DNA: TGTGCCAGCAGCCATACCAGAGGGAGACAAGAGACCCAGTACTTC.

The chain is built from TRBV6-1 and TRBJ1-3; D ambiguous. Per germline, CDR1 MNHNS and CDR2 SASEGT. The CDR3 has 16 residues. Between the trimmed V and J ends, which lost 1 base and 4 bases, there was a span of 14 bases. In DNA, the CDR3 is TGTGCCAGCAGTGAAGGGCAAAGTCTAAGCGGAAACACCATATATTTT. The encoded protein is CASSEGQSLSGNTIYF.

The chain employs TRBV7-2 and TRBJ1-3; no firm D call. The CDR3 runs 16 residues. The germline V and J ends were trimmed by 0 bases and 4 bases, with 13 bases remaining between them. Germline values: CDR1 SGHTA, CDR2 FQGNSA. Written as DNA, the CDR3 is TGTGCCAGCAGCTTAGCTGGACCTCTCCTCGGAAACACCATATATTTT. Translating it yields CASSLAGPLLGNTIYF.

The rearrangement joins TRBV6-5 to TRBJ2-2, with a weak D call TRBD2 (5 bases). The V gene lost 6 bases and the J gene lost 2 bases, with 13 bases spanning the gap. The V gene's germline CDR1 is MNHEY and CDR2 SVGAGI. CDR3 size: 15 residues. The CDR3 DNA reads TGTGCCAGCAGGGAAAGGAGGCCTAACACCGGGGAGCTGTTTTTT. Translation gives CASRERRPNTGELFF.

The chain joins TRBV5-1 to TRBJ1-1, with a possible D match to TRBD1 (6 bases). The CDR3 totals 14 residues. CDR1 is SGHRS and CDR2 is YFSETQ in the germline V gene. Trimming pared 0 bases from V and 4 bases from J, leaving 10 bases between. CDR3 bases: TGCGCCAGCAGCTTGGCAGGGGCAGGCACTGAAGCTTTCTTT. Its protein product is CASSLAGAGTEAFF.

The V call is TRBV19, the J call TRBJ1-2; possible D gene TRBD1, 5 bases. Per the germline V gene, CDR1 is LNHDA and CDR2 is SQIVND (reference sequence). Trimming stripped 4 bases from V and 3 bases from J, with 15 bases between. The CDR3 extends over 15 amino acids. The CDR3 protein is CASSRVIGGDYGYTF. The CDR3 DNA reads TGTGCCAGTAGTAGAGTAATTGGGGGAGACTATGGCTACACCTTC.

The rearrangement links TRBV6-5 to TRBJ2-7, with TRBD1 matching over 9 bases. Germline lookup yields CDR1 MNHEY and CDR2 SVGAGI. This CDR3 has 14 residues. V shed 7 bases, J shed 6 bases, and the junction held 10 bases outside the gene matches. The CDR3 loop is CASKTGTGNGEQYF. The CDR3 DNA reads as TGTGCCAGCAAAACCGGGACAGGGAACGGCGAGCAGTACTTC.

The chain uses TRBV7-2 and TRBJ1-5, with TRBD1 matching 7 bases. CDR1 and CDR2 from the germline V gene are SGHTA and FQGNSA. V lost 1 base to trimming and J lost 7 bases; unmatched junction nucleotides: 7. This CDR3 is 15 amino acids long. CDR3 in DNA: TGTGCCAGCAGCTTAGTGACAGGGAGCGGGCAGCCCCAGCATTTT. Protein: CASSLVTGSGQPQHF.

V is TRBV28 and J is TRBJ1-5, with TRBD1 matching 7 bases. Per germline, CDR1 MDHEN and CDR2 SYDVKM. Losses at the gene ends were 5 bases for V and 3 bases for J; bases not matched to a gene: 10. The CDR3 loop spans 16 amino acids. CDR3 sequence (DNA): TGTGCCAGCAGTCACTTTAAGACAGGGTCCAATCAGCCCCAGCATTTT. Protein: CASSHFKTGSNQPQHF.

The chain uses TRBV18 and TRBJ2-1, with D tentatively TRBD2 (6 bases). V was pared by 0 bases and J by 5 bases, with 17 bases between. The CDR3 covers 17 residues. In germline, CDR1 is KGHSH, CDR2 LQKENI. The CDR3 sequence is CASSPPLADPNHNEQFF. CDR3 coding DNA: TGTGCCAGCTCACCACCCTTAGCGGACCCTAACCACAATGAGCAGTTCTTC. The entire variable domain, with the rest obtained from reference TRBV18 and TRBJ2-1, is as follows: NAGVMQNPRHLVRRRGQEARLRCSPMKGHSHVYWYRQLPEEGLKFMVYLQKENIIDESGMPKERFSAEFPKEGPSILRIQQVVRGDSAAYFCASSPPLADPNHNEQFFGPGTRLTVL.

The chain has TRBV20-1 and TRBJ2-1; D unresolved. The CDR3 has 9 residues. CDR1 DFQATT and CDR2 SNEGSKA come from the germline V gene (reference sequence). V was clipped by 0 bases and J by 9 bases, with 0 bases between them. The CDR3 DNA follows: TGCAGTGCTAGAGATGAGCAGTTCTTC. Its protein product is CSARDEQFF.

The rearrangement uses TRBV6-1 and TRBJ2-7, with 10 bases fitting TRBD2. J was trimmed by 2 bases and V by 0 bases; bases with no gene match: 1. From germline, CDR1 is MNHNS and CDR2 SASEGT. The CDR3 consists of 15 residues. CDR3 nucleotide sequence: TGTGCCAGCAGTGAAGCTCTAGCGGGAGCCTACGAGCAGTACTTC. It translates to CASSEALAGAYEQYF.

J is TRBJ2-7 and V is TRBV5-4, with D unresolved. Germline V lookup: CDR1 SGHNT, CDR2 YYREEE (reference sequence). Trimming cost V 0 bases and J 1 base, with 8 bases left between them. The CDR3 loop spans 14 amino acids. The CDR3 is CASSLVSSSYEQYF. CDR3 nucleotide sequence: TGTGCCAGCAGCTTGGTGAGTTCTTCCTACGAGCAGTACTTC.

The CDR3 sequence is CASSDAPGAGGTEKLFF. The CDR3 DNA follows: TGTGCCAGCAGTGACGCCCCAGGGGCAGGGGGAACCGAAAAACTGTTTTTT. The chain recombines TRBV2 with TRBJ1-4; 7 bases fit TRBD1. The CDR3 runs to 17 residues. CDR1 is SNHLY, CDR2 FYNNEI, per germline. J gave up 8 bases and V 3 bases, and 15 bases lay outside the gene matches.

This chain joins TRBV7-8 and TRBJ2-1; D uncertain. The CDR3 has 13 residues. Germline assignment: CDR1 SGHVS and CDR2 FQNEAQ. V lost 7 bases and J lost 5, with 12 bases in between. As DNA, the CDR3 is TGTGCCAGCACCCATTGGAGCAACAATGAGCAGTTCTTC. Residues: CASTHWSNNEQFF.

This chain uses TRBV5-1 with TRBJ1-2; no definite D call. The CDR3 covers 14 residues. V was pared by 0 bases and J by 4 bases, with 10 bases between. Germline assignment: CDR1 SGHRS and CDR2 YFSETQ. The CDR3 protein is CASSLAAGPYGYTF. CDR3 coding DNA: TGCGCCAGCAGCTTGGCCGCGGGTCCCTATGGCTACACCTTC.

J is TRBJ2-7 and V is TRBV10-2; D unresolved. V lost 5 bases and J 3 bases, leaving 5 bases between the germline ends. The V gene's germline CDR1 is WSHSY and CDR2 SAAADI. CDR3 size: 11 residues. The DNA of the CDR3 is TGCGCCAGCAGTCCGGGCTACGAGCAGTACTTC. Translating it yields CASSPGYEQYF.

V usage is TRBV7-2 and J usage is TRBJ1-4; D is possibly TRBD1 (5 bases). This CDR3 region has 14 residues. V lost 3 bases and J lost 8, with 13 bases in between. In germline, CDR1 is SGHTA, CDR2 FQGNSA. The CDR3 protein is CASSLGQTQEKLFF. CDR3 in DNA: TGTGCCAGCAGCTTGGGGCAGACCCAGGAAAAACTGTTTTTT.

The rearrangement uses TRBV5-4 and TRBJ2-2, with 11 positions matching TRBD2. V shed 6 bases and J 7 bases; nucleotides not matched to a gene: 8. The CDR3 loop spans 15 amino acids. Germline values: CDR1 SGHNT, CDR2 YYREEE (reference sequence). Written as DNA, the CDR3 is TGTGCCAGCAATTTAGCGGGAGGGCCCATCGGGGAGCTGTTTTTT. Protein: CASNLAGGPIGELFF.

This clone showed up just a few times. The rearrangement uses TRBV6-1 and TRBJ1-2; a possible D gene is TRBD1 (5 bases). This CDR3 spans 13 amino acids. V was trimmed by 5 bases and J by 4 bases, leaving 11 bases between them. Germline CDR1 and CDR2: MNHNS and SASEGT. CDR3 in amino acids: CASSNRGTYGYTF. CDR3 nucleotide sequence: TGTGCCAGCAGTAATCGTGGGACCTATGGCTACACCTTC.

The gene calls are TRBV5-1 and TRBJ2-1; 7 nucleotides match TRBD2. V lost 4 bases and J lost 0; bases outside the gene matches: 10. CDR1 is SGHRS and CDR2 is YFSETQ in the germline V gene. The CDR3 is made up of 17 amino acids. This chain's CDR3 is CASSLSGIGSSYNEQFF. CDR3 nucleotide sequence: TGCGCCAGCAGCCTGAGCGGGATCGGGAGCTCCTACAATGAGCAGTTCTTC.

In its sample, this clone was seen once. A read error may produce the germline difference seen at one junction end. The rearrangement joins TRBV7-9 to TRBJ2-2; perhaps TRBD2 as D (6 bases). Germline assignment: CDR1 SEHNR and CDR2 FQNEAQ (reference sequence). CDR3 length equals 16 residues. The CDR3 region has the DNA TGTGCCAGCAGCTTAGCCGGGCGGGGTCGAACCGGGGAGCTGCTTTTT. This gives the protein CASSLAGRGRTGELLF.